These T cell receptor beta chains were read from a single sample in a study of early T cells in non-severe SARS-CoV-2 infection. TCRdb re-called the 5' RACE reads with MiXCR, one entry per CDR3 protein. This sample has under 65,000 distinct CDR3 sequences, with under 15% found just once. Sequences were obtained from whole blood. Every receptor here comes from an adult who was a healthcare worker with PCR-confirmed SARS-CoV-2 infection or an uninfected control (not recorded which). Each CDR3 is given with its conserved first and last residue. The D gene is left open where the match is weak. A clone size is listed for some rows: how often the clone was seen (once, few, many), or a class if it is expanded.

CATSRRTGASSYNEQFF	TGTGCCACCAGCAGGAGAACAGGGGCTAGCTCCTACAATGAGCAGTTCTTC	few	TRBD1	TRBV15	TRBJ2-1
CSVRPQKNEQFF	TGCAGCGTAAGACCACAGAAAAATGAGCAGTTCTTC	NA	NA	TRBV29-1	TRBJ2-1
CASSYGGKANYGYTF	TGTGCCAGCAGTTACGGAGGAAAAGCTAACTATGGCTACACCTTC	NA	NA	TRBV6-2/TRBV6-3	TRBJ1-2
CASSLKGHGSVPQHF	TGTGCCAGCAGTTTAAAGGGACACGGATCGGTACCCCAGCATTTT	many	NA	TRBV12-3/TRBV12-4	TRBJ1-5
CAWSTTGKRYEQYF	TGTGCCTGGAGTACGACAGGGAAAAGGTACGAGCAGTACTTC	few	TRBD1	TRBV30	TRBJ2-7
CASSGDGRRDTEAFF	TGTGCCAGCAGTGGGGACGGCCGAAGGGACACTGAAGCTTTCTTT	many	NA	TRBV6-5	TRBJ1-1
CSAEEVGQGRETQYF	TGCAGTGCTGAAGAGGTTGGGCAGGGGAGAGAGACCCAGTACTTC	medium-sized	NA	TRBV20-1	TRBJ2-5
CASSLVLRGANTGELFF	TGTGCCAGCAGCTTAGTCCTGCGGGGGGCGAACACCGGGGAGCTGTTTTTT	few	TRBD2	TRBV11-2	TRBJ2-2
CASSLSGDYGYTF	TGTGCCAGCAGCTTATCAGGGGACTATGGCTACACCTTC	few	NA	TRBV7-9	TRBJ1-2
CASSSGLAGGFQNIQYF	TGTGCCAGCAGCTCCGGACTAGCGGGGGGGTTCCAAAACATTCAGTACTTC	NA	TRBD2	TRBV11-2	TRBJ2-4
CASSGQTQYF	TGTGCCAGCAGCGGCCAAACGCAGTATTTT	NA	NA	TRBV9	TRBJ2-3
CASSQGSGMNTEAFF	TGCGCCAGCAGCCAAGGTAGCGGGATGAACACTGAAGCTTTCTTT	few	NA	TRBV4-3	TRBJ1-1
CACLGGMGTEAFF	TGTGCCTGCTTGGGCGGTATGGGCACTGAAGCTTTCTTT	NA	NA	TRBV30	TRBJ1-1
CAWSVAVGGGYTF	TGTGCCTGGAGTGTAGCGGTCGGTGGTGGCTACACCTTC	many	NA	TRBV30	TRBJ1-2
CSARDPGTTYEQYF	TGCAGTGCTAGAGATCCCGGGACGACCTACGAGCAGTACTTC	few	NA	TRBV20-1	TRBJ2-7
CASSYPDRGTYEQYF	TGTGCCAGCAGTTACCCGGACAGGGGAACCTACGAGCAGTACTTC	many	TRBD1	TRBV12-3/TRBV12-4	TRBJ2-7
CASSFTGQFKNIQYF	TGTGCCAGCAGCTTCACCGGACAGTTCAAAAACATTCAGTACTTC	NA	NA	TRBV12-3/TRBV12-4	TRBJ2-4
CASSSNYGYTF	TGTGCCAGCAGCTCTAACTATGGCTACACCTTC	few	NA	TRBV6-2/TRBV6-3	TRBJ1-2
CSAIVPGDSYEQYF	TGCAGTGCAATTGTGCCGGGGGACTCCTACGAGCAGTACTTC	many	NA	TRBV20-1	TRBJ2-7
CSAVSEDNTGELFF	TGCAGTGCTGTTTCGGAAGACAACACCGGGGAGCTGTTTTTT	few	NA	TRBV20-1	TRBJ2-2
CASSYSRGTDTQYF	TGTGCCAGCAGTTACTCGCGGGGGACAGATACGCAGTATTTT	many	TRBD2	TRBV6-2/TRBV6-3	TRBJ2-3
CASSLPGQLNSPLHF	TGTGCCAGCAGCTTGCCTGGACAGCTGAATTCACCCCTCCACTTT	NA	NA	TRBV5-6	TRBJ1-6
CASSQDIPPAGSAEAFF	TGTGCCAGCAGCCAAGATATCCCCCCTGCGGGCAGCGCTGAAGCTTTCTTT	few	NA	TRBV3-1	TRBJ1-1
CAYRAGGDTGELFF	TGTGCCTACAGAGCGGGAGGTGACACCGGGGAGCTGTTTTTT	NA	TRBD2	TRBV30	TRBJ2-2